These T cell receptor beta chains were read from a single sample in a study of shared clonotypes between healthy human individuals. Sequencing was performed with immunoSEQ multiplex PCR; in TCRdb, only in-frame clones are kept and a portion is missing. Of about 2.2 million clones listed, roughly 91% are singletons. The specimen sequenced was naive CD8+ T cells from PBMCs. These receptors were taken from a man aged 18 to 29 in good health. Some clones in this sample may be carry-over from other donors' samples. CDR3s include the opening cysteine and the closing phenylalanine or tryptophan. The D gene is left open where the match is weak. Clone size is not always given. Where it is, it says once, few, many or a class for expanded clones.

V: TRBV30; D: -; J: TRBJ2-7; size: -; DNA: TGTGCCTGGAGTTTGGGGCTTGGGATCTACGAGCAGTACTTC; CDR3: CAWSLGLGIYEQYF
V: TRBV9; D: TRBD2; J: TRBJ2-1; size: -; DNA: TGTGCCAGCAGCGTGGCCGGACTAGCGGCCTCCTACAATGAGCAGTTCTTC; CDR3: CASSVAGLAASYNEQFF
V: TRBV5-4; D: TRBD2; J: TRBJ2-3; size: -; DNA: TGTGCCAGCAGACCAGGGACTAGCGGGGGTCTCACAGATACGCAGTATTTT; CDR3: CASRPGTSGGLTDTQYF
V: TRBV5-1; D: TRBD2; J: TRBJ2-3; size: -; DNA: TGCGCCAGCAGGATCTGGCGGGGGGCCACAGATACGCAGTATTTT; CDR3: CASRIWRGATDTQYF
V: TRBV18; D: -; J: TRBJ2-1; size: -; DNA: TGTGCCAGCTCACCACCGATTGTTAGGGGGGTCTACAATGAGCAGTTCTTC; CDR3: CASSPPIVRGVYNEQFF
V: TRBV7-9; D: TRBD1; J: TRBJ1-5; size: -; DNA: TGTGCCAGCAGCGGTAGACAGGGTAGCAATCAGCCCCAGCATTTT; CDR3: CASSGRQGSNQPQHF
V: TRBV28; D: TRBD2; J: TRBJ2-1; size: -; DNA: TGTGCCAGCAGTTTATGGTATAGGACTAGTTTGTACAATGAGCAGTTCTTC; CDR3: CASSLWYRTSLYNEQFF
V: TRBV27; D: -; J: TRBJ1-5; size: few; DNA: TGTGCCAGCAGTTTATCGACAGAACAGCCCCAGCATTTT; CDR3: CASSLSTEQPQHF
V: TRBV27; D: -; J: TRBJ2-1; size: -; DNA: TGTGCCAGCAGTTTATTCCATGAGCAGTTCTTC; CDR3: CASSLFHEQFF
V: TRBV7-9; D: -; J: TRBJ2-2; size: -; DNA: TGTGCCAGCAGCTTAATGGGGCCAAACACCGGGGAGCTGTTTTTT; CDR3: CASSLMGPNTGELFF
V: TRBV7-9; D: TRBD2; J: TRBJ2-1; size: -; DNA: TGTGCCAGCAGCTTAATTCCCCGTGCGGGAGGGCCACGGGATGAGCAGTTCTTC; CDR3: CASSLIPRAGGPRDEQFF
V: TRBV28; D: -; J: TRBJ1-5; size: -; DNA: TGTGCCAGCAATTTGGTGGGGGCACGGCAGCCCCAGCATTTT; CDR3: CASNLVGARQPQHF
V: TRBV27; D: -; J: TRBJ2-7; size: -; DNA: TGTGCCAGCAGTACCTGGACAGACACCTTACGGGAGCAGTACTTC; CDR3: CASSTWTDTLREQYF
V: TRBV6-5; D: -; J: TRBJ1-1; size: -; DNA: TGTGCCAGCAGACTCGCAGAGAACACTGAAGCTTTCTTT; CDR3: CASRLAENTEAFF
V: TRBV7-6; D: -; J: TRBJ2-2; size: -; DNA: TGTGCCAGCAGCTTAGCGTATGCTAGCCGGGGGTCCACCGGGGAGCTGTTTTTT; CDR3: CASSLAYASRGSTGELFF
V: TRBV6-1; D: -; J: TRBJ2-3; size: -; DNA: TGTGCCAGCAGTGACGCGGATACGCAGTATTTT; CDR3: CASSDADTQYF
V: TRBV6-5; D: TRBD1; J: TRBJ2-5; size: -; DNA: TGTGCCAGCAGTTACGCAACAGGGGGCGCTGAGACCCAGTACTTC; CDR3: CASSYATGGAETQYF
V: TRBV27; D: TRBD1; J: TRBJ2-2; size: -; DNA: TGTGCCAGCAGTCCAGGGGCAGGACAGGGCAGAGGGCTAAACACCGGGGAGCTGTTTTTT; CDR3: CASSPGAGQGRGLNTGELFF
V: TRBV28; D: TRBD1; J: TRBJ1-1; size: -; DNA: TGTGCCAGCAGTTTCGGACAGGGGACCACTGAAGCTTTCTTT; CDR3: CASSFGQGTTEAFF
V: TRBV27; D: -; J: TRBJ2-7; size: -; DNA: TGTGCCAGCAGTTATTCGGGGAACTACGAGCAGTACTTC; CDR3: CASSYSGNYEQYF
V: TRBV4-2; D: -; J: TRBJ2-7; size: -; DNA: TGTGCCAGCAGCCAAGATGTGGTCTACGAGCAGTACTTC; CDR3: CASSQDVVYEQYF
V: TRBV7-9; D: -; J: TRBJ2-5; size: -; DNA: TGTGCCAGCAGCAATGCCTCGGAGACCCAGTACTTC; CDR3: CASSNASETQYF
V: TRBV9; D: -; J: TRBJ1-4; size: -; DNA: TGTGCCAGCAGCGACCGGGACCGCTCTAATGAAAAACTGTTTTTT; CDR3: CASSDRDRSNEKLFF
V: TRBV9; D: -; J: TRBJ2-1; size: -; DNA: TGTGCCAGCAGCGTAGGTGGACGGGAGAACTTTGAGCAGTTCTTC; CDR3: CASSVGGRENFEQFF
V: TRBV27; D: TRBD1; J: TRBJ2-2; size: -; DNA: TGTGCCAGCTCGGACAGGATTAACACCGGGGAGCTGTTTTTT; CDR3: CASSDRINTGELFF
V: TRBV7-7; D: -; J: TRBJ2-7; size: -; DNA: TGTGCCAGCAGCCCTACGCCGGGGCCTCTCTACGAGCAGTACTTC; CDR3: CASSPTPGPLYEQYF
V: TRBV2; D: -; J: TRBJ1-1; size: -; DNA: TGTGCCAGGATGAACGTGGTAGGAGTTAACACTGAAGCTTTCTTT; CDR3: CARMNVVGVNTEAFF
V: TRBV27; D: -; J: TRBJ2-7; size: -; DNA: TGTGCCAGCAGTTTATCCGGGAAGCATGCTATTTACGAGCAGTACTTC; CDR3: CASSLSGKHAIYEQYF
V: TRBV7-9; D: TRBD1; J: TRBJ2-7; size: -; DNA: TGTGCCAGCAGCCCTGGGACAGGACTACCCTCCTACGAGCAGTACTTC; CDR3: CASSPGTGLPSYEQYF
V: TRBV27; D: -; J: TRBJ2-7; size: -; DNA: TGTGCCAGCAGTGGTGGGGGGTCAATCTACGAGCAGTACTTC; CDR3: CASSGGGSIYEQYF
V: TRBV5-1; D: -; J: TRBJ2-5; size: -; DNA: TGCGCCAGCACGCCCAGGGGGGTGGGAGAGACCCAGTACTTC; CDR3: CASTPRGVGETQYF
V: TRBV6-5; D: -; J: TRBJ1-1; size: few; DNA: TGTGCCAGCAGTTACGGCAGGAACACTGAAGCTTTCTTT; CDR3: CASSYGRNTEAFF
V: TRBV5-6; D: -; J: TRBJ2-1; size: -; DNA: TGTGCCAGCAACTCGTACGGGTGGGAAGAAGGGAATGAGCAGTTCTTC; CDR3: CASNSYGWEEGNEQFF
V: TRBV10-3; D: TRBD2; J: TRBJ2-2; size: few; DNA: TGTGCCATCAGTGAGACTAGCGGGGACACCGGGGAGCTGTTTTTT; CDR3: CAISETSGDTGELFF
V: TRBV7-9; D: -; J: TRBJ1-2; size: -; DNA: TGTGCCAGCAGCTTAGGGGGAGGCCGACCTCTTCTCTATGGCTACACCTTC; CDR3: CASSLGGGRPLLYGYTF
V: TRBV9; D: -; J: TRBJ1-3; size: -; DNA: TGTGCCAGCAGCGGGACCTCTTCGTTTGGAAACACCATATATTTT; CDR3: CASSGTSSFGNTIYF
V: TRBV2; D: -; J: TRBJ2-7; size: -; DNA: TGTGCCAGCAGTGAGGGCCTGAGCACAGAGCAGTACTTC; CDR3: CASSEGLSTEQYF
V: TRBV6-1; D: -; J: TRBJ2-7; size: -; DNA: TGTGCCAGCAGTGATGAGGCCTACGAGCAGTACTTC; CDR3: CASSDEAYEQYF
V: TRBV13; D: -; J: TRBJ2-3; size: once; DNA: TGTGCCAGCAGCTCCAACCATGATACGCAGTATTTT; CDR3: CASSSNHDTQYF